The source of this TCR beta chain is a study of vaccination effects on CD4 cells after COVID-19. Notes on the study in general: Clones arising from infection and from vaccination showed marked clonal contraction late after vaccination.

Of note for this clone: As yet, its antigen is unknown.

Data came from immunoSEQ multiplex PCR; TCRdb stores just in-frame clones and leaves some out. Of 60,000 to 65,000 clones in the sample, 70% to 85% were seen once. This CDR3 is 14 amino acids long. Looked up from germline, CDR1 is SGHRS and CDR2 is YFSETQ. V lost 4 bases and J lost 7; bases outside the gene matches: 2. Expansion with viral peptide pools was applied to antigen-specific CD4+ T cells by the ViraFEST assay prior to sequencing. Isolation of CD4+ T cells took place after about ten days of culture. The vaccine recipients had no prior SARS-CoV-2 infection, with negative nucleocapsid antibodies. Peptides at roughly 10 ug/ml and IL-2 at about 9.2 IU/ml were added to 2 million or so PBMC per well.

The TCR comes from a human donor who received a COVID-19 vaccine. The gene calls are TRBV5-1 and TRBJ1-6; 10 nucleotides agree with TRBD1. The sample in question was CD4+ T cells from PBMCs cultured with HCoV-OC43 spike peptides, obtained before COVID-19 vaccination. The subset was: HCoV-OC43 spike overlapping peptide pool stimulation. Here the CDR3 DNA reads TGCGCCAGCAGCGAGGGACAGGGGAATTCACCCCTCCACTTT. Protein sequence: CASSEGQGNSPLHF.